The 21 T cell receptor beta chains below all came from one sample that was sequenced in a study of T cell responses to AZD1222 COVID-19 vaccine. The data were produced by immunoSEQ multiplex PCR, yet TCRdb's version contains in-frame clones alone and is incomplete. Of some 60,000 clones listed, around nine tenths are singletons. This specimen consisted of peripheral blood, obtained 28 days after the second AZD1222 dose. These receptors all stem from an adult who received the AZD1222 COVID-19 vaccine.

This clone was seen a few times. The chain joins TRBV15 to TRBJ1-2, with 8 bases lining up with TRBD1. Germline V gene lookup returns CDR1 LNHNV and CDR2 YYDKDF (reference sequence). The CDR3 loop spans 13 amino acids. Trimming removed 4 bases from V and 8 bases from J; junction bases left unmatched: 6. CDR3 loop: CATSKRTGSGYTF. For the CDR3, the DNA is TGTGCCACCAGCAAAAGGACAGGGTCGGGCTACACCTTC.

This clone occurred once. The rearrangement joins TRBV2 to TRBJ2-1, with 14 positions matching TRBD2. Germline V lookup: CDR1 SNHLY, CDR2 FYNNEI. The CDR3 runs to 15 residues. V lost 6 bases and J lost 8; bases outside the gene matches: 6. DNA for the CDR3: TGTGCCAGCAGCCCCCCGGGACTAGCGGGAGATGAGCAGTTCTTC. Its protein product is CASSPPGLAGDEQFF.

The chain carries TRBV27 and TRBJ2-3; 11 positions match TRBD2. Germline CDR1 and CDR2: MNHEY and SMNVEV (reference sequence). V was clipped by 1 base and J by 5 bases; unmatched bases: 5. The CDR3 loop spans 16 amino acids. CDR3: CASSLLAGGLRDTQYF. The CDR3 coding sequence is TGTGCCAGCAGTTTATTAGCGGGGGGGCTTAGAGATACGCAGTATTTT.

The chain employs TRBV4-3 and TRBJ2-5, with 10 bases that match TRBD2. This CDR3 has 15 residues. J gave up 4 bases and V 4 bases, and 6 bases lay outside the gene matches. Germline V CDR1 and CDR2: LGHNA, YSLEER. The CDR3 bases are TGCGCCAGCAGCCGGGGAGCGGGAGGGCCAGAGACCCAGTACTTC. It translates to CASSRGAGGPETQYF.

The chain uses TRBV4-1 and TRBJ2-1; 7 nucleotides align to TRBD2. Germline CDR1 and CDR2: MGHRA and YSYEKL. J gave up 3 bases and V 1 base, and 3 bases lay outside the gene matches. The CDR3 is 15 residues long. In nucleotides, the CDR3 is TGCGCCAGCAGCCAAGGACGGGGGGACTACAATGAGCAGTTCTTC. Its translation: CASSQGRGDYNEQFF.

The rearrangement joins TRBV7-3 to TRBJ2-5; 10 bases agree with TRBD1. Germline CDR1 reads SGHTA; CDR2 reads FQGTGA. V lost 5 bases, J lost 5 bases, and 5 bases stayed unmatched. This CDR3 has 14 amino acids. CDR3 sequence: CASSQGTGAETQYF. The CDR3 region has the DNA TGTGCCAGCAGCCAGGGGACAGGGGCGGAGACCCAGTACTTC. Full variable domain (remainder filled in from reference TRBV7-3 and TRBJ2-5): GAGVSQTPSNKVTEKGKYVELRCDPISGHTALYWYRQSLGQGPEFLIYFQGTGAADDSGLPNDRFFAVRPEGSVSTLKIQRTERGDSAVYLCASSQGTGAETQYFGPGTRLLVL.

The chain recombines TRBV7-2 with TRBJ2-5; D remains unclear. Looked up from germline, CDR1 is SGHTA and CDR2 is FQGNSA. The CDR3 spans 16 residues. V was trimmed by 4 bases and J by 4 bases, leaving 19 bases between them. The CDR3 DNA is TGTGCCAGCAGCTCTCAACCTCTGGGAACTGGAGAGACCCAGTACTTC. It yields the protein CASSSQPLGTGETQYF. Full variable domain (rest looked up from reference TRBV7-2 and TRBJ2-5): GAGVSQSPSNKVTEKGKDVELRCDPISGHTALYWYRQSLGQGLEFLIYFQGNSAPDKSGLPSDRFSAERTGGSVSTLTIQRTQQEDSAVYLCASSSQPLGTGETQYFGPGTRLLVL.

This rearrangement joins TRBV12-3 or TRBV12-4 to TRBJ1-2, with D maybe TRBD1 (6 bases). V gave up 6 bases and J gave up 2 bases, with 10 bases separating them. CDR3 length: 13 amino acids. CDR3 DNA: TGTGCCAGCAGCCCAACAGGGAACTATGGCTACACCTTC. Its translation is CASSPTGNYGYTF.

The V and J genes are TRBV12-3 or TRBV12-4 and TRBJ2-7; D gene uncertain. The V gene lost 3 bases and the J gene lost 4 bases, with 10 bases spanning the gap. The CDR3 is 13 residues long. Here the CDR3 reads CASSFGPRYEQYF. The CDR3 bases are TGTGCCAGCAGTTTTGGACCAAGATACGAGCAGTACTTC.

The chain couples TRBV6-5 to TRBJ1-1; tentative D call: TRBD1 (5 bases). The length of the CDR3 is 15 residues. Trimming left V 8 bases short and J 5 bases short, with 21 bases between. The germline CDR1 and CDR2 sequences are MNHEY and SVGAGI. The CDR3 sequence is CASVIGGARTTEAFF. DNA of the CDR3: TGTGCCAGCGTAATAGGCGGGGCACGAACGACTGAAGCTTTCTTT.

The chain is built from TRBV5-4 and TRBJ2-7; the D is unclear. Looked up from germline, CDR1 is SGHNT and CDR2 is YYREEE (reference sequence). This CDR3 region has 14 residues. The ends were cut back, 4 bases at V and 2 bases at J, with 13 bases in the middle. The DNA for the CDR3 is TGTGCCAGCAGCCGGGTCCCCACTACCTACGAGCAGTACTTC. Translation gives CASSRVPTTYEQYF.

The sample holds one count of this clone. The V and J genes are TRBV5-4 and TRBJ2-6, with D possibly TRBD1 on 9 matching bases. V lost 4 bases to trimming and J lost 0 bases, with 20 bases between them. This CDR3 is 19 amino acids long. From germline, CDR1 is SGHNT and CDR2 YYREEE (reference sequence). CDR3 region: CASSRGGTGLSSGANVLTF. CDR3 nucleotides: TGTGCCAGCAGCCGCGGGGGGACAGGGCTGAGCTCTGGGGCCAACGTCCTGACTTTC.

V and J are TRBV4-3 and TRBJ2-1, with TRBD2 matching over 11 bases. Trimming cost V 4 bases and J 4 bases; bases outside gene matches: 6. The CDR3 has 16 amino acids. CDR1 is LGHNA and CDR2 is YSLEER in the germline V gene. CDR3 sequence: CASSPLGTSGYNEQFF. In DNA, the CDR3 is TGCGCCAGCAGCCCCCTGGGGACTAGCGGATACAATGAGCAGTTCTTC.

The rearrangement uses TRBV5-8 and TRBJ1-1, with D hard to call. The V and J ends lost 0 bases and 8 bases respectively, with 11 bases between them. The germline gives CDR1 SGHTS, CDR2 YDEGEE. The CDR3 has 13 residues. In DNA, the CDR3 is TGTGCCAGCAGCTTGGGAGGCAGGCGGGAAGCTTTCTTT. This sequence encodes CASSLGGRREAFF.

In its sample, this clone was seen once. This chain joins TRBV7-2 and TRBJ1-2, with 7 bases that match TRBD1. CDR1 and CDR2 (germline): SGHTA, FQGNSA. The CDR3 extends over 15 amino acids. The V gene end was trimmed by 1 base and the J gene end by 0 bases; junction bases not matched to a gene: 2. The CDR3 coding sequence is TGTGCCAGCAGCTTAGTTGGGACAGCTAACTATGGCTACACCTTC. As protein: CASSLVGTANYGYTF. The variable domain in full, completed from reference TRBV7-2 and TRBJ1-2, reads GAGVSQSPSNKVTEKGKDVELRCDPISGHTALYWYRQSLGQGLEFLIYFQGNSAPDKSGLPSDRFSAERTGGSVSTLTIQRTQQEDSAVYLCASSLVGTANYGYTFGSGTRLTVV.

The chain employs TRBV6-5 and TRBJ1-5, with D unclear. This CDR3 spans 15 amino acids. Germline-derived CDR1 and CDR2 are MNHEY and SVGAGI. V was pared by 0 bases and J by 5 bases, with 11 bases between. The CDR3, as DNA: TGTGCCAGCAGTTACTCGATCAGCCTCGATCAGCCCCAGCATTTT. It yields the protein CASSYSISLDQPQHF.

The chain employs TRBV5-1 and TRBJ1-2; D might be TRBD1 (5 bases). V was clipped by 2 bases and J by 7 bases, with 9 bases between them. Germline CDR1 SGHRS, CDR2 YFSETQ. The CDR3 sequence is 12 residues long. CDR3: CASSFDSIGYTF. CDR3 nucleotides: TGCGCCAGCAGCTTCGACAGTATTGGCTACACCTTC.

This chain connects TRBV13 to TRBJ2-5; D unclear. The germline gives CDR1 PRHDT, CDR2 FYEKMQ (reference sequence). The CDR3 has 13 amino acids. With 5 bases removed from V and 5 bases from J, the gap between germline ends came to 12 bases. CDR3 residues: CASSTATGETQYF. For the CDR3, the DNA is TGTGCCAGCAGCACCGCGACGGGTGAGACCCAGTACTTC.

The gene calls are TRBV9 and TRBJ2-1, with D hard to call. The CDR3 covers 13 residues. V dropped 2 bases and J dropped 9 bases, with 12 bases sitting between them. Germline CDR1 reads SGDLS; CDR2 reads YYNGEE. The CDR3, as DNA: TGTGCCAGCAGCGTTTTGCTAGGTGTTGAGCAGTTCTTC. Encoded protein: CASSVLLGVEQFF.

The chain carries TRBV5-8 and TRBJ1-5; 7 bases are shared with TRBD1. Looked up from germline, CDR1 is SGHTS and CDR2 is YDEGEE. The CDR3 totals 13 residues. Unmatched junction bases numbered 8, after V lost 7 bases and J lost 7 bases. This CDR3 is CASGRQGGQPQHF. The CDR3 DNA follows: TGTGCCAGCGGTCGACAGGGCGGGCAGCCCCAGCATTTT.

The chain combines TRBV7-9 with TRBJ2-2, with D possibly being TRBD1 (6 bases). Trimming stripped 7 bases from V and 1 base from J, with 13 bases between. The CDR3 runs 15 residues. CDR1 is SEHNR and CDR2 is FQNEAQ in the germline V gene (reference sequence). CDR3 sequence (DNA): TGTGCCAGCAACCCTCCGGGACAGAACACCGGGGAGCTGTTTTTT. It yields the protein CASNPPGQNTGELFF.